The next 20 T cell receptor beta chains were all read from a single sample in a study of OX40 agonist ivuxolimab in advanced cancers. The table came from immunoSEQ multiplex PCR; TCRdb's copy has only in-frame clones and leaves some out. This table holds around 140,000 clones, more than 85% found once. The source material was CD4+ or CD8+ T cells sorted from blood, sampled in a trial of the OX40 agonist ivuxolimab. The receptors were gathered from an adult with an advanced solid tumor such as melanoma, head and neck, liver or kidney cancer.

The CDR3, as DNA: TGTGCCAGCAGTATGGGGGGCCCCCCCAATGAGCAGTTCTTC. It yields the protein CASSMGGPPNEQFF. The J gene is TRBJ2-1, the V gene TRBV6-4; D tentatively reads TRBD1 or TRBD2 (6 bases each). This CDR3 has 14 amino acids. V was shortened by 5 bases and J by 6 bases, with 14 bases between the two germline ends. The germline V gene has CDR1 MRHNA and CDR2 SNTAGT.

The rearrangement joins TRBV11-2 to TRBJ1-2; no firm D call. From germline, CDR1 is SGHAT and CDR2 FQNNGV. The germline V and J ends were trimmed by 5 bases and 8 bases, with 15 bases remaining between them. The CDR3 runs to 13 residues. The CDR3 loop reads CASSPVGVSGYTF. The CDR3 DNA reads as TGTGCCAGCAGCCCGGTCGGGGTGAGCGGCTACACCTTC.

The CDR3 protein is CASSEGSRSPLHF. CDR3 DNA sequence: TGCGCCAGCAGTGAAGGGTCGCGGTCACCCCTCCACTTT. The chain employs TRBV10-1 and TRBJ1-6; D is ambiguous. The germline V gene has CDR1 WNHNN and CDR2 SYGVQD (reference sequence). V was shortened by 3 bases and J by 10 bases, with 10 bases between the two germline ends. The CDR3 consists of 13 residues.

This sequence joins TRBV6-4 and TRBJ1-5; no firm D call. The ends were cut back, 11 bases at V and 7 bases at J, with 15 bases in the middle. The CDR3 sequence is 12 residues long. CDR1 and CDR2 from the germline V gene are MRHNA and SNTAGT. The CDR3 sequence: CAPQLSRQPQHF. The CDR3 DNA sequence: TGTGCCCCGCAGCTATCTCGGCAGCCCCAGCATTTT.

This chain's CDR3 is CASNPDRANQPQHF. The CDR3 DNA follows: TGTGCCAGCAATCCCGACAGGGCCAACCAGCCCCAGCATTTT. The chain uses TRBV6-1 and TRBJ1-5, with 7 bases that match TRBD1. The CDR3 is 14 residues long. Trimming cost V 7 bases and J 7 bases; bases outside gene matches: 10. Germline V lookup: CDR1 MNHNS, CDR2 SASEGT.

V gene TRBV27 combines with J gene TRBJ2-7; the match to TRBD1 covers 8 bases. With V trimmed by 5 bases and J by 2 bases, 14 bases remained unmatched. Germline V CDR1 and CDR2: MNHEY, SMNVEV (reference sequence). This CDR3 spans 17 amino acids. CDR3 DNA: TGTGCCAGCAGTCTCCTCCCGGGGACAGGTGATACCTACGAGCAGTACTTC. This codes for CASSLLPGTGDTYEQYF.

The chain has TRBV7-9 and TRBJ1-1; maybe TRBD1 (5 bases). This CDR3 contains 16 residues. Trimming removed 5 bases at V and 1 base at J, with 17 bases between. Germline lookup yields CDR1 SEHNR and CDR2 FQNEAQ (reference sequence). The DNA for the CDR3 is TGTGCCAGCAGCCCACCTACCGGGACGGGGAACACTGAAGCTTTCTTT. Translation gives CASSPPTGTGNTEAFF.

V and J are TRBV6-1 and TRBJ1-2, with D perhaps TRBD1 (6 bases). The germline CDR1 and CDR2 sequences are MNHNS and SASEGT. This CDR3 has 13 residues. Trimming removed 6 bases from V and 2 bases from J, with 10 bases in between. Written as DNA, the CDR3 is TGTGCCAGCAGCGCTCAGGGGAACTATGGCTACACCTTC. Its translation is CASSAQGNYGYTF.

This chain uses TRBV29-1 with TRBJ2-7; 8 bases line up with TRBD1. Per germline, CDR1 SQVTM and CDR2 ANQGSEA. This CDR3 region has 14 residues. The junction had 5 bases not matched to a gene; V was cut back by 1 base and J by 3 bases. The CDR3 sequence is CSVEGTGGSYEQYF. The CDR3 coding sequence is TGCAGCGTTGAAGGAACAGGGGGAAGCTACGAGCAGTACTTC.

The rearrangement uses TRBV2 and TRBJ2-7; unclear D gene. Germline V gene lookup returns CDR1 SNHLY and CDR2 FYNNEI. CDR3 length equals 13 residues. V dropped 2 bases and J dropped 6 bases, with 11 bases sitting between them. The CDR3 DNA reads TGTGCCAGCAGTGAACAAGGTTGGGGCGAGCAGTACTTC. Amino acids: CASSEQGWGEQYF.

V and J are TRBV18 and TRBJ2-1; 7 positions agree with TRBD2. The CDR3 sequence is 16 residues long. V lost 3 bases, J lost 0 bases, and 5 bases stayed unmatched. CDR1 and CDR2 (germline): KGHSH, LQKENI. In DNA form, the CDR3 reads TGTGCCAGCTCACCCACTAGCGCAAGCTCCTACAATGAGCAGTTCTTC. This codes for CASSPTSASSYNEQFF. Filled out from reference TRBV18 and TRBJ2-1, the complete variable domain reads NAGVMQNPRHLVRRRGQEARLRCSPMKGHSHVYWYRQLPEEGLKFMVYLQKENIIDESGMPKERFSAEFPKEGPSILRIQQVVRGDSAAYFCASSPTSASSYNEQFFGPGTRLTVL.

This chain links TRBV7-3 with TRBJ2-7; 8 bases align to TRBD1. V lost 5 bases and J lost 3; bases outside the gene matches: 9. Looked up from germline, CDR1 is SGHTA and CDR2 is FQGTGA. The CDR3 contains 15 residues. The CDR3 region is CASSLDPGTGYEQYF. CDR3 DNA: TGTGCCAGCAGCCTCGACCCCGGGACAGGCTACGAGCAGTACTTC.

This clone was detected once. The rearrangement links TRBV11-3 to TRBJ2-3; 11 bases agree with TRBD2. CDR3 length: 17 amino acids. V lost 5 bases to trimming and J lost 0 bases; unmatched junction nucleotides: 7. Germline V gene sequence: CDR1 SGHNT, CDR2 YENEEA. CDR3 protein: CASSLFSGGASTDTQYF. In DNA form, the CDR3 reads TGTGCCAGCAGCCTCTTTAGCGGGGGGGCTAGCACAGATACGCAGTATTTT.

The chain joins TRBV5-4 to TRBJ1-4, with D unclear. Trimming removed 4 bases at V and 1 base at J, with 11 bases between. The CDR3 totals 15 residues. Germline-derived CDR1 and CDR2 are SGHNT and YYREEE (reference sequence). The CDR3 loop is CASSRDRVTNEKLFF. The CDR3 DNA reads as TGTGCCAGCAGCCGTGACCGGGTAACTAATGAAAAACTGTTTTTT.

The chain combines TRBV4-3 with TRBJ1-2; TRBD1 agrees at 9 bases. The CDR3 loop spans 18 amino acids. Germline V gene sequence: CDR1 LGHNA, CDR2 YSLEER. Trimming at V came to 2 bases and at J to 3 bases, leaving 13 bases not matched to a gene. The CDR3 DNA reads TGCGCCAGCAGCCAACCTCCGGGACAGGGAGTTGCGGACTATGGCTACACCTTC. The encoded protein is CASSQPPGQGVADYGYTF.

A few counts support this clone. The V call is TRBV29-1, the J call TRBJ1-2; 7 bases map to TRBD1. The CDR3 contains 12 residues. J was trimmed by 2 bases and V by 6 bases; bases with no gene match: 3. Germline CDR1 SQVTM, CDR2 ANQGSEA. The CDR3 is CSVSGQNYGYTF. The CDR3 DNA follows: TGCAGCGTCTCGGGACAGAACTATGGCTACACCTTC.

This clone occurred once. The chain is built from TRBV19 and TRBJ1-4; D is undetermined. This CDR3 is 15 amino acids long. The V end was cut by 0 bases, the J end by 11 bases, with 16 bases between. In germline, CDR1 is LNHDA, CDR2 SQIVND (reference sequence). CDR3 amino acids: CASSIDPASYPKLFF. CDR3 coding DNA: TGTGCCAGTAGTATAGATCCAGCGAGTTATCCGAAACTGTTTTTT.

The chain recombines TRBV10-1 with TRBJ2-1; 12 bases match TRBD2. This CDR3 contains 17 residues. Germline CDR1 is WNHNN and CDR2 is SYGVQD (reference sequence). V trimming: 6 bases; J trimming: 6 bases; junction bases outside the gene matches: 12. CDR3 nucleotide sequence: TGCGCCAGCAGGCGTAGACTAGCGGGGGTAGAATGCAATGAGCAGTTCTTC. Translating gives CASRRRLAGVECNEQFF.

This clone is a singleton in its sample. This sequence joins TRBV18 and TRBJ2-7, with 12 bases that match TRBD2. V trimming: 4 bases; J trimming: 7 bases; junction bases outside the gene matches: 11. The CDR3 covers 16 residues. Germline lookup yields CDR1 KGHSH and CDR2 LQKENI. Here the CDR3 DNA reads TGTGCCAGCTCACGGTGGACTAGCGGGAACGTCTTGGAGCAGTACTTC. Encoded protein: CASSRWTSGNVLEQYF.

The chain uses TRBV5-6 and TRBJ2-5; D is unclear. Germline loops: CDR1 SGHDT, CDR2 YYEEEE. V was cut by 0 bases and J by 4 bases, with 7 bases left in between. The CDR3 has 13 residues. The CDR3 sequence: CASSLAGLETQYF. For the CDR3, the DNA is TGTGCCAGCAGCTTGGCCGGATTAGAGACCCAGTACTTC. Together with reference TRBV5-6 and TRBJ2-5, the CDR3 gives the full variable domain: DAGVTQSPTHLIKTRGQQVTLRCSPKSGHDTVSWYQQALGQGPQFIFQYYEEEERQRGNFPDRFSGHQFPNYSSELNVNALLLGDSALYLCASSLAGLETQYFGPGTRLLVL.